This T cell receptor beta chain is drawn from a study of blood T cell repertoires in COVID-19. Overall study context: COVID-19 samples collected from the United States, Italy and Spain covered acute and convalescent phases. Sample material is recorded as cDNA or gDNA derived from T cells, B-cell-depleted T cells, or PBMCs.

This CDR3 is 15 amino acids long. CDR1 MNHEY and CDR2 SVGAGI come from the germline V gene. V lost 6 bases to trimming and J lost 1 base; unmatched junction nucleotides: 4. Original handling: By means of reference gene primer amplification, nucleated cell counts were estimated. The protocol was immunoSEQ multiplex PCR, while the TCRdb copy is restricted to in-frame clones and leaves out a portion. Clone size and V and J calls were adopted from that table, with D and trimming inferred from the DNA. The sample yields around 28,000 clones, 89% seen once. The specimen sequenced was peripheral blood. This TCR derives from a man aged 80 or over with acute or convalescent COVID-19. This chain links TRBV6-5 with TRBJ1-1; TRBD1 matches at 11 bases. The DNA for the CDR3 is TGTGCCAGCAGCTGGGGACAGGGGGGGAACACTGAAGCTTTCTTT. Residues: CASSWGQGGNTEAFF.